Below, 10 T cell receptor beta chains from the same sample are listed, as sequenced in a study of cytomegalovirus exposure and HLA in healthy donors. The PCR contained 60 Vbeta and 13 Jbeta primers. Produced via immunoSEQ multiplex PCR; TCRdb's table is partial and in-frame only. The sample records fewer than 250,000 clones, 70% to 85% being singletons. The sequenced sample was PBMCs. Receptor source: a man between 40 and 49 years old in good health and CMV-seropositive.

The chain employs TRBV9 and TRBJ2-3, with 13 bases aligning to TRBD2. This CDR3 contains 17 residues. Germline CDR1 is SGDLS and CDR2 is YYNGEE. V lost 4 bases, J lost 2 bases, and 7 bases stayed unmatched. The CDR3 loop is CASSKTGLAGFTDTQYF. The DNA for the CDR3 is TGTGCCAGCAGCAAGACGGGACTAGCGGGGTTCACAGATACGCAGTATTTT.

The chain couples TRBV10-1 to TRBJ2-6; tentative D call: TRBD2 (7 bases). The germline gives CDR1 WNHNN, CDR2 SYGVQD (reference sequence). This CDR3 has 16 amino acids. Trimming took off 2 bases at V and 4 bases at J, with 12 bases between the two ends. CDR3 residues: CASSEGRGLGANVLTF. The CDR3 DNA sequence: TGCGCCAGCAGTGAGGGGCGGGGGCTCGGGGCCAACGTCCTGACTTTC.

The V call is TRBV18, the J call TRBJ1-5; D is perhaps TRBD1 (5 bases). The CDR3 runs 14 residues. Between the trimmed V and J ends, which lost 3 bases and 6 bases, there was a span of 12 bases. Germline loops: CDR1 KGHSH, CDR2 LQKENI. The CDR3 bases are TGTGCCAGCTCACCCGGGTCTAGGGGTCAGCCCCAGCATTTT. Translation gives CASSPGSRGQPQHF.

The chain combines TRBV7-6 with TRBJ2-3; D not certain. The CDR3 covers 11 residues. Trimming removed 5 bases from V and 3 bases from J, with 3 bases in between. Per the germline V gene, CDR1 is SGHVS and CDR2 is FNYEAQ. CDR3 DNA sequence: TGTGCCAGCAGCCAAACAGATACGCAGTATTTT. This sequence encodes CASSQTDTQYF.

This clone occurred a few times. The chain joins TRBV5-1 to TRBJ2-7; the D gene is possibly TRBD2 (6 bases). The CDR3 has 15 residues. CDR1 SGHRS and CDR2 YFSETQ come from the germline V gene. Trimming shortened V by 7 bases and J by 6 bases, and 23 bases separated the two germline ends. The CDR3 DNA reads TGCGCCAGCCGTCGGGCGGAGAGGGAGGTAGGCGAGCAGTACTTC. Translating gives CASRRAEREVGEQYF.

This chain connects TRBV6-1 to TRBJ1-2; a possible D gene is TRBD1 (5 bases). Germline CDR1 MNHNS, CDR2 SASEGT. V was pared by 5 bases and J by 4 bases, with 11 bases between. The CDR3 spans 13 residues. CDR3 DNA: TGTGCCAGCAGTATCGGCACAGGCTATGGCTACACCTTC. Translation gives CASSIGTGYGYTF.

This clone was seen only a few times. The J gene is TRBJ2-1, the V gene TRBV28, with TRBD2 matching over 12 bases. CDR1 and CDR2 (germline): MDHEN, SYDVKM. The CDR3 consists of 14 residues. Germline trimming cut 7 bases from V and 8 bases from J; bases unmatched to any gene: 6. CDR3 DNA sequence: TGTGCCAGCATTGGACTAGCGGGATTCTATGAGCAGTTCTTC. Encoded protein: CASIGLAGFYEQFF.

The chain employs TRBV4-3 and TRBJ2-7; 8 bases map to TRBD2. Germline V gene sequence: CDR1 LGHNA, CDR2 YSLEER. This CDR3 is 13 amino acids long. The ends lost 4 bases at V and 2 bases at J; junction bases unmatched: 1. The CDR3: CASSLSGTYEQYF. DNA of the CDR3: TGCGCCAGCAGCCTTAGCGGGACCTACGAGCAGTACTTC.

The V and J genes are TRBV19 and TRBJ2-5; 8 positions agree with TRBD1. The CDR3 sequence is 15 residues long. The germline V gene has CDR1 LNHDA and CDR2 SQIVND (reference sequence). V was clipped by 3 bases and J by 5 bases; unmatched bases: 8. The CDR3 DNA reads as TGTGCCAGTAGTATGACAGGACAGGGCCTTGAGACCCAGTACTTC. Its translation is CASSMTGQGLETQYF.

The V and J genes are TRBV5-1 and TRBJ1-6; 7 positions match TRBD1. Germline V gene data show CDR1 as SGHRS and CDR2 as YFSETQ. There are 14 residues in the CDR3. The V gene end was trimmed by 4 bases and the J gene end by 14 bases; junction bases not matched to a gene: 12. CDR3 protein: CASSLDLTGRSLHF. The DNA for the CDR3 is TGCGCCAGCAGCCTTGACCTGACAGGGCGGTCCCTCCACTTT.